The present entry profiles one TCR beta chain with its context. Its antigen is still unknown. One base away there is no much larger clone; base qualities are not given. TCRbeta CDR3 regions were amplified from genomic DNA using the immunoSEQ Assay, a bias-controlled multiplex PCR. On the study's bioinformatics: The number of nucleated cells in each sample was estimated from the amplification of reference gene primers within the assay. To quantify the absolute abundance of each unique TCRbeta CDR3 rearrangement, sequence reads were collapsed and filtered. For each sample, productive Simpson clonality was calculated by taking the square root of Simpson's diversity index across productive rearrangements. Sourced from immuneACCESS, this table was stored by TCRdb with only in-frame sequences that have V and J called. A share of the clones is absent; for the studies checked, an unresolved V gene accounts for under half, and the remainder has no known explanation. Clonal size and the V and J genes are those of that table, whereas D and trimming came from the DNA. The sample records approximately 240,000 clones, roughly 86% of which are singletons. The ten largest make up roughly 4% of the sample.

From V the trimming removes 5 bases and from J it removes 0 bases, while the gene matches leave 9 bases of the junction unaccounted for. There are 17 amino acids in the CDR3, from cysteine to phenylalanine inclusive. The DNA shown is the 51-base CDR3, in frame from base 1. From a lookup of the germline V gene, CDR1 and CDR2 are SGHVS and FQNEAQ. The sample comes from a study of blood T cell repertoires in COVID-19 (dated by TCRdb to about 2020). In the study overall: Samples covering the acute and convalescent phases of COVID-19 were provided by collaborators in the United States, Italy and Spain. The dataset comprised deeply sampled blood TCRbeta repertoires from subjects exposed to, actively infected with, or recovered from COVID-19. The repertoires were released in a freely available public database intended as a resource for research on the immune response to SARS-CoV-2. The samples were drawn from the first 160 participants of the ongoing ImmuneRACE study and from some 1,300 subjects provided by 6 global collaborators. Where HLA class I and class II types were available, the types were taken from metadata supplied by the sample provider, not from assay-based typing. The material from the prospective study consisted of cDNA or gDNA derived from T cells, B-cell-depleted T cells, or PBMCs. The sample metadata nearly always contained a de-identified subject ID, COVID-19 status, age in years and sex.

Whole blood was collected in K2EDTA tubes by collaborating institutions according to the institutions' own protocols. For TCRbeta analysis, collaborators shipped samples in one of three forms: frozen whole blood, isolated PBMCs, or DNA extracted from either of those sample types. Summary of the overall study and its limitations: The quantity of clinical and demographic metadata differed by source and by participant and was supplied without curation.

The sequenced sample was peripheral blood. This sequence originates from a man aged 45 to 65 with acute or convalescent COVID-19. The chain is encoded by TRBV7-8 joined to TRBJ2-5; 10 nucleotides in the junction match TRBD2. The CDR3 protein: CASSRPPGLANQETQYF. The sequenced DNA: TGTGCCAGCAGCAGACCCCCGGGACTAGCGAACCAAGAGACCCAGTACTTC.